The subject of this entry is one T cell receptor (beta chain). TCRdb recomputed calls from the RT-PCR reads with MiXCR, one row per CDR3 protein. The sample includes around 200,000 distinct CDR3 sequences, 38% of them seen just once. The record originates from a study of patients and donors after allogeneic stem cell transplantation. The CDR3 loop spans 14 amino acids. Germline assignment: CDR1 SGHRS and CDR2 YFSETQ. V lost 3 bases and J lost 5; bases outside the gene matches: 5. The receptor was derived from a human donor who was either an allogeneic HSCT recipient or a stem cell or donor lymphocyte infusion donor (not recorded which). It is not recorded whose cells these are; they may come from a transplant donor. Sequences were obtained from blood, either unsorted or a sorted T cell fraction (not recorded which). The chain recombines TRBV5-1 with TRBJ2-5; 9 positions match TRBD1. CDR3 DNA: TGCGCCAGCAGCTGGGGACAGGGATTGGAGACCCAGTACTTC. Translating gives CASSWGQGLETQYF.